This T cell receptor beta chain was identified in a study of T cell clusters in autoimmune cytopenias. Germline CDR1 is DFQATT and CDR2 is SNEGSKA (reference sequence). The CDR3 is 15 residues long. Study-wide findings and caveats: A dominant lymphoma-associated repertoire apparently masked the cluster-lack signature in secondary cytopenia versus chronic lymphocytic leukemia.

TRB was amplified from about 270 ng of peripheral blood genomic DNA per sample. On this clonotype itself: Its antigen is unidentified.

TRB rearrangements were amplified by touch-down multiplex PCR with mixed TRB-A/B primers. Each CDR3 protein gets one entry in TCRdb, which reprocessed the multiplex PCR reads and gives no DNA. This table lists roughly 5,000 distinct CDR3 sequences. This clonotype was sampled from a human donor with an autoimmune cytopenia or autoimmune hepatitis (not recorded which). Material: peripheral blood. The gene calls are TRBV20-1 and TRBJ2-1. This chain's CDR3 is CSARYISSGPNEQFF.